Each of the 7 T cell receptor beta chains below was sequenced from the same sample in a study of blood T cell repertoires in COVID-19. The method was immunoSEQ multiplex PCR; TCRdb's version includes in-frame clones alone and lacks a portion of them. The sample carries roughly 120,000 clones, around 86% recorded once. Sequenced material: peripheral blood. All receptors derive from a human donor in a cohort sampled during active COVID-19.

V is TRBV19 and J is TRBJ1-5; TRBD1 aligns across 9 bases. The CDR3 has 15 residues. From germline, CDR1 is LNHDA and CDR2 SQIVND (reference sequence). With 8 bases clipped from V and 6 bases from J, the junction kept 11 bases outside the gene matches. The chain's CDR3 is CASQKQGAGGQPQHF. CDR3 nucleotide sequence: TGTGCCAGTCAGAAACAGGGGGCGGGTGGTCAGCCCCAGCATTTT. Full variable domain (rest looked up from reference TRBV19 and TRBJ1-5): DGGITQSPKYLFRKEGQNVTLSCEQNLNHDAMYWYRQDPGQGLRLIYYSQIVNDFQKGDIAEGYSVSREKKESFPLTVTSAQKNPTAFYLCASQKQGAGGQPQHFGDGTRLSIL.

This chain connects TRBV7-9 to TRBJ1-2; D may be TRBD1 (5 bases). From germline, CDR1 is SEHNR and CDR2 FQNEAQ (reference sequence). The V and J ends lost 4 bases and 8 bases respectively, with 11 bases between them. This CDR3 is built from 12 residues. The CDR3 DNA follows: TGTGCCAGCAGCTCGCACAGGCAAGGCTACACCTTC. Amino acids: CASSSHRQGYTF.

This chain connects TRBV27 to TRBJ2-7; TRBD2 matches 11 bases. V lost 1 base to trimming and J lost 4 bases; unmatched junction nucleotides: 3. Germline V CDR1 and CDR2: MNHEY, SMNVEV (reference sequence). The CDR3 is 15 amino acids. The CDR3 loop reads CASSLWVAGGYEQYF. CDR3 sequence (DNA): TGTGCCAGCAGTTTATGGGTAGCGGGAGGGTACGAGCAGTACTTC.

V is TRBV11-2 and J is TRBJ2-3; no firm D call. The germline V and J ends were trimmed by 5 bases and 6 bases, with 24 bases remaining between them. The CDR3 runs to 17 residues. CDR1 is SGHAT, CDR2 FQNNGV, per germline. The CDR3 sequence: CASSPTTVLLTRDTQYF. The CDR3, as DNA: TGTGCCAGCAGCCCAACCACCGTACTGCTAACTCGGGATACGCAGTATTTT.

This chain joins TRBV27 and TRBJ2-5; weak D call: TRBD2 (6 bases). V lost 5 bases to trimming and J lost 3 bases, with 10 bases between them. The germline V gene has CDR1 MNHEY and CDR2 SMNVEV (reference sequence). The CDR3 runs to 13 residues. CDR3 nucleotides: TGTGCCAGCAGTGACCAGCGGGAAGAGACCCAGTACTTC. This translates into CASSDQREETQYF.

The chain combines TRBV28 with TRBJ1-2, with 9 nucleotides matching TRBD1. Germline assignment: CDR1 MDHEN and CDR2 SYDVKM. Germline trimming cut 5 bases from V and 3 bases from J; bases unmatched to any gene: 7. The CDR3 totals 15 residues. CDR3 sequence: CASSPTGTGYYGYTF. CDR3 DNA sequence: TGTGCCAGCAGTCCTACCGGGACAGGGTACTATGGCTACACCTTC.

The gene calls are TRBV7-9 and TRBJ2-7; 9 nucleotides match TRBD2. The V segment lost 4 bases and the J segment 4 bases; nucleotides outside the gene matches: 5. The germline gives CDR1 SEHNR, CDR2 FQNEAQ (reference sequence). The CDR3 spans 14 residues. The CDR3 spells CASSSLAGFYEQYF. DNA of the CDR3: TGTGCCAGCAGCTCACTAGCGGGCTTTTACGAGCAGTACTTC.